The sequence of this T cell receptor beta chain was determined in a study of T-cell memory formation after mild COVID-19. V lost 4 bases and J lost 4; bases outside the gene matches: 14. Germline CDR1 reads DFQATT; CDR2 reads SNEGSKA (reference sequence). The CDR3 has 16 amino acids. TCRdb ran MiXCR on the 5' RACE reads and lists one entry per CDR3 protein. The sample records 140,000 to 150,000 distinct CDR3 sequences, 6% to 7% being singletons. At least ten counts were recorded for this clonotype. The chain links TRBV20-1 to TRBJ2-5, with TRBD1 matching 8 bases. Sequencing input: PBMCs or a T cell subset sorted from them (not recorded which). The TCR comes from an adult woman who had mild COVID-19 (a few samples of this study predate the infection). Cell type and time point are not known. The CDR3 DNA reads as TGCAGTGCTATTTTAGGACAGGGCAATCGTCGAGAGACCCAGTACTTC. Protein: CSAILGQGNRRETQYF.